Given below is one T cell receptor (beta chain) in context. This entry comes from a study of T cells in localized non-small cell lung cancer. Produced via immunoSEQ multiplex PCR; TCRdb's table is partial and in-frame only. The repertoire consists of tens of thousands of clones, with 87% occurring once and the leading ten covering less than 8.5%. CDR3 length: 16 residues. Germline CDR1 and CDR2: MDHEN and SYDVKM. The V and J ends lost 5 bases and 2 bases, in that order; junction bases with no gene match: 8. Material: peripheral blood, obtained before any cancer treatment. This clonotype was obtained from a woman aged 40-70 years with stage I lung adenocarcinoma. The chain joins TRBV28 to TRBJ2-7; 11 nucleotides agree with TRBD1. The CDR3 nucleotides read TGTGCCAGCAGTCTCGCCGGGACAGGGGGAACCTACGAGCAGTACTTC. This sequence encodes CASSLAGTGGTYEQYF.